These T cell receptor beta chains were read from a single sample in a study of blood T cell repertoires in COVID-19. TCRdb's table, derived via immunoSEQ multiplex PCR, lists solely in-frame clones and lacks some. The sample lists 130,000 or so clones, 86% occurring once. The sequenced sample consisted of peripheral blood. The receptors shown here come from a woman aged 70-85 years with COVID-19, enrolled during active disease. CDR3s include the opening cysteine and the closing phenylalanine or tryptophan. D genes are given only for firm matches. Some rows have no size entry. The others give once, few or many, or a class for an expanded clone.

V	J	size	D	DNA	CDR3
TRBV28	TRBJ2-1	few	TRBD1	TGTGCCAGCAGCCGAAGGGACAGCTCCTACAATGAGCAGTTCTTC	CASSRRDSSYNEQFF
TRBV6-5	TRBJ1-2	once	-	TGTGCCAGCAGATCTAGGGAGCAAGGCTACACCTTC	CASRSREQGYTF
TRBV5-1	TRBJ1-5	-	TRBD1	TGCGCCAGCAGCTTGGGGCCAGGGGGCCATCAGCCCCAGCATTTT	CASSLGPGGHQPQHF
TRBV7-9	TRBJ1-2	-	TRBD1	TGTGCCAGCAGCTCTGACAGGGTGCCCTATGGCTACACCTTC	CASSSDRVPYGYTF
TRBV19	TRBJ2-1	-	-	TGTGCCAGTAGTACCCGGGACTCTTACAATGAGCAGTTCTTC	CASSTRDSYNEQFF
TRBV6-5	TRBJ2-7	-	-	TGTGCCAGCAGTTACTACCCAGACAGTTCCTACGAGCAGTACTTC	CASSYYPDSSYEQYF
TRBV4-1	TRBJ1-1	-	-	TGCGCCAGCAGCCAAGTTTTGTACCGTAGAACTGAAGCTTTCTTT	CASSQVLYRRTEAFF
TRBV11-3	TRBJ1-3	-	-	TGTGCCAGCAGCTTAGAGCTGACAGGTTCTTACCTTTCTGGAAACACCATATATTTT	CASSLELTGSYLSGNTIYF
TRBV7-9	TRBJ1-1	-	-	TGTGCCAGCAGCTCCGACAGGAGACTGAACACTGAAGCTTTCTTT	CASSSDRRLNTEAFF
TRBV7-3	TRBJ1-1	-	TRBD1	TGTGCCAGCAGCTCATCCCCAGGGGGCACCACTGAAGCTTTCTTT	CASSSSPGGTTEAFF
TRBV4-1	TRBJ2-5	-	TRBD2	TGCGCCAGCAGCCCCTCCCTCCGAGGCGGGGGCCAAGAGACCCAGTACTTC	CASSPSLRGGGQETQYF
TRBV10-3	TRBJ1-5	-	-	TGTGCCATCAGTGAGACTATCGGCAACCAGCCCCAGCATTTT	CAISETIGNQPQHF
TRBV7-9	TRBJ1-1	-	-	TGTGCCAGCAGTCGACAGGTCGAAGCTTTCTTT	CASSRQVEAFF
TRBV5-1	TRBJ2-7	-	TRBD1	TGCGCCAGCAGCCCTGACAGGGGCAGGTACGAGCAGTACTTC	CASSPDRGRYEQYF
TRBV29-1	TRBJ2-1	-	-	TGCAGCGTTGAAGGAAAGGAACAGTTCGATGAGCAGTTCTTC	CSVEGKEQFDEQFF
TRBV6-6	TRBJ2-7	-	-	TGTGCCAGCAGTAAGGACAGCGAGTCCTACGAGCAGTACTTC	CASSKDSESYEQYF
TRBV28	TRBJ1-1	few	-	TGTGCCAGCAGTCCCCCGACAGGGAACACTGAAGCTTTCTTT	CASSPPTGNTEAFF
TRBV7-9	TRBJ1-1	-	TRBD1	TGTGCCAGCAGCTCCAGGACAGGGGAGAACACTGAAGCTTTCTTT	CASSSRTGENTEAFF
TRBV6-5	TRBJ1-5	-	-	TGTGCCAGCAGTTACAAACCGCGGGGAGCCCAGCATTTT	CASSYKPRGAQHF
TRBV7-8	TRBJ1-2	once	-	TGTGCCAGCAGCTTAGGGAGAGGGGGAATCTATGGCTACACCTTC	CASSLGRGGIYGYTF
TRBV7-2	TRBJ2-7	few	-	TGTGCCAGCAGCTTAGGGACAGCCTACGAGCAGTACTTC	CASSLGTAYEQYF
TRBV6-5	TRBJ1-2	-	-	TGTGCCACCGAGGACATCTCCTATGGCTACACCTTC	CATEDISYGYTF
TRBV19	TRBJ1-5	-	TRBD1	TGTGCCAGTAGTGCCAACACAGGGGGCGGTCAGCCCCAGCATTTT	CASSANTGGGQPQHF
TRBV6-2/TRBV6-3	TRBJ1-5	-	-	TGTGCCAGCAGTTATCGCAGGGCTGGCAATCAGCCCCAGCATTTT	CASSYRRAGNQPQHF
TRBV4-1	TRBJ2-7	-	TRBD1	TGCGCCAGCAGCCCCGGACAGGCCGCCTACGAGCAGTACTTC	CASSPGQAAYEQYF
TRBV6-6	TRBJ1-1	-	TRBD1	TGTGCCAGCAGTCCGGACAGGATCTCGCTCGAAGCTTTCTTT	CASSPDRISLEAFF
TRBV6-1	TRBJ2-7	few	-	TGTGCCAGCAGTGAAGGGACATCCAACTCCTACGAGCAGTACTTC	CASSEGTSNSYEQYF
TRBV19	TRBJ2-5	-	-	TGTGCCAGTACCCCAGGGGCGGGTAGCACCGAGACCCAGTACTTC	CASTPGAGSTETQYF
TRBV7-9	TRBJ1-6	-	-	TGTGCCAGCAGCTTAGTGGGCGATTCACCCCTCCACTTT	CASSLVGDSPLHF
TRBV28	TRBJ1-4	few	-	TGTGCCAGCAGTTTATGGAGCAGGCGTCAGGAAAAACTGTTTTTT	CASSLWSRRQEKLFF
TRBV7-9	TRBJ1-1	once	TRBD1	TGTGCCAGCAGCCCGACAGGGAGCACTGAAGCTTTCTTT	CASSPTGSTEAFF
TRBV7-9	TRBJ1-1	-	TRBD1	TGTGCCAGCAGCCCTAGCGTCTGGCAGGGGGGTGAAGCTTTCTTT	CASSPSVWQGGEAFF
TRBV7-3	TRBJ2-3	-	-	TGTGCCAGCAGCCCCCAGGTGAAGGCAGATACGCAGTATTTT	CASSPQVKADTQYF
TRBV19	TRBJ1-2	-	TRBD1	TGTGCCAGTCTCCCCGGGGGAGACAGGGCAGTTACTTATGGCTACACCTTC	CASLPGGDRAVTYGYTF
TRBV18	TRBJ1-2	-	TRBD1	TGTGCCAGCTCACCGGACAGGGCGGGCTATGGCTACACCTTC	CASSPDRAGYGYTF
TRBV9	TRBJ2-7	-	TRBD2	TGTGCCAGCAGCGCGACTAGCGGGGGGCACTACGAGCAGTACTTC	CASSATSGGHYEQYF
TRBV5-1	TRBJ1-3	once	TRBD1	TGCGCCAGCAGCCGTGGGACAGGGGATCTGTCTGGAAACACCATATATTTT	CASSRGTGDLSGNTIYF
TRBV6-5	TRBJ1-1	once	TRBD1	TGTGCCAGCAGTCAACCTGGACAGGGGAACACTGAAGCTTTCTTT	CASSQPGQGNTEAFF
TRBV19	TRBJ1-1	-	-	TGTGCCAGTAGTTCCGGGGAGTACTACACTGAAGCTTTCTTT	CASSSGEYYTEAFF
TRBV11-2	TRBJ2-1	-	TRBD2	TGTGCCAGCAGCTTAGTTGCGGGGGGGCGGGATGAGCAGTTCTTC	CASSLVAGGRDEQFF
TRBV29-1	TRBJ1-1	-	TRBD1	TGCAGCGTTGCTGACAGGGCATCTGAAGCTTTCTTT	CSVADRASEAFF
TRBV7-8	TRBJ2-7	few	-	TGTGCCAGCAGCTTAATTGTCGGGGGGCCTAACGAGCAGTACTTC	CASSLIVGGPNEQYF
TRBV6-5	TRBJ2-7	-	-	TGTGCCAGCAGTCCACCTCGGGTCGAGCAGTACTTC	CASSPPRVEQYF
TRBV7-8	TRBJ1-6	-	-	TGTGCCAGCAGCCCACCGGGGGGATCGAATTCACCCCTCCACTTT	CASSPPGGSNSPLHF
TRBV5-1	TRBJ1-6	once	-	TGCGCCAGCAGCTTGGAAGGGGCGAATTCACCCCTCCACTTT	CASSLEGANSPLHF
TRBV4-1	TRBJ1-1	-	-	TGCGCCAGCAGCCAAGAAAATTCTATGAACACTGAAGCTTTCTTT	CASSQENSMNTEAFF